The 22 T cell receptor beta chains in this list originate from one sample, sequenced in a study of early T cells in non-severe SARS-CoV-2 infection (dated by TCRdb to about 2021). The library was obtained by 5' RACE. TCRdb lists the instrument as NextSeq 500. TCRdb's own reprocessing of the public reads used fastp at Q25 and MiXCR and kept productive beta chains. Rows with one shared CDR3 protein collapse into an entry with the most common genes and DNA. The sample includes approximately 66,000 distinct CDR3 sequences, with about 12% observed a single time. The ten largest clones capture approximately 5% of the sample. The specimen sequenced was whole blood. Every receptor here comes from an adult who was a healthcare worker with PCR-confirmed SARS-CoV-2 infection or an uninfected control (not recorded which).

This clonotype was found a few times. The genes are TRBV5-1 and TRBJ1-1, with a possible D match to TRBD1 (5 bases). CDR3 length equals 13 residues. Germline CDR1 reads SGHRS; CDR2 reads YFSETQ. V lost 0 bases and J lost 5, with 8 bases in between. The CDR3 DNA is TGCGCCAGCAGCTTGGTTGGGGCGACTGAAGCTTTCTTT. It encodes CASSLVGATEAFF.

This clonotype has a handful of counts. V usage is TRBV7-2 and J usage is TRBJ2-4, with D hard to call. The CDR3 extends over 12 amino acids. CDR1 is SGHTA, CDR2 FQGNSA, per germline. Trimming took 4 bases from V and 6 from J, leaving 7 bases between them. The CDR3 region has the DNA TGTGCCAGCAGCTCTTCCCCAAACATTCAGTACTTC. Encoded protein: CASSSSPNIQYF.

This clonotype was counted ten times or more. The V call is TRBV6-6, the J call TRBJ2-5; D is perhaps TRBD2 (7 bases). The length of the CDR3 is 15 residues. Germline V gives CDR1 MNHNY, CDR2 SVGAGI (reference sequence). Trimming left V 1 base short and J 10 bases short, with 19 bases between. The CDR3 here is CASSYWGGPDQIQYF. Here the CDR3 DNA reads TGTGCCAGCAGTTACTGGGGGGGCCCCGATCAGATCCAGTACTTC.

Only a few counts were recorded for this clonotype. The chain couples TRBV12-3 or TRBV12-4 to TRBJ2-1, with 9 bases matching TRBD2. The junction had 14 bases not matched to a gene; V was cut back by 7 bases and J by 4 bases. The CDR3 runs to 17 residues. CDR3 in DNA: TGTGCCAGCATCATTCTCGGAGCGGGGGGCTCATACAATGAGCAGTTCTTC. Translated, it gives CASIILGAGGSYNEQFF.

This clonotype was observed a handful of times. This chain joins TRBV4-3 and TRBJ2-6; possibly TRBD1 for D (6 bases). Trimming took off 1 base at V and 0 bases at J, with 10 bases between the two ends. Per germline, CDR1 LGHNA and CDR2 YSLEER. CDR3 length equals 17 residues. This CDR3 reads CASSQGTVASGANVLTF. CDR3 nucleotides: TGCGCCAGCAGCCAAGGGACAGTCGCCTCTGGGGCCAACGTCCTGACTTTC.

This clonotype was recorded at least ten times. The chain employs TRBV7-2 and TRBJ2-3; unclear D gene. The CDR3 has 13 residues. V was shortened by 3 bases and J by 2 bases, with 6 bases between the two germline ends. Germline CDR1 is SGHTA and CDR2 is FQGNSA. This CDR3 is CASSFLPTDTQYF. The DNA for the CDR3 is TGTGCCAGCAGCTTCTTACCCACAGATACGCAGTATTTT.

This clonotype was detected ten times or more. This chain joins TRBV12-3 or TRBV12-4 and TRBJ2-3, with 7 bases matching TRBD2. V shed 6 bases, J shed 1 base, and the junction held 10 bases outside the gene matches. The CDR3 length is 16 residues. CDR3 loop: CASRHSVGGGTDTQYF. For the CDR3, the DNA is TGTGCCAGCAGGCACTCTGTTGGGGGGGGCACAGATACGCAGTATTTT.

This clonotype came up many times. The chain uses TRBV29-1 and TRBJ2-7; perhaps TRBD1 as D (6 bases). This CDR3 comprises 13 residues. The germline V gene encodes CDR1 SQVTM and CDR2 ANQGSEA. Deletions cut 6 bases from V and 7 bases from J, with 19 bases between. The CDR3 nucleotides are TGCAGCGTAGACCGGGACAAGACTGGGGAGCAGTACTTC. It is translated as CSVDRDKTGEQYF.

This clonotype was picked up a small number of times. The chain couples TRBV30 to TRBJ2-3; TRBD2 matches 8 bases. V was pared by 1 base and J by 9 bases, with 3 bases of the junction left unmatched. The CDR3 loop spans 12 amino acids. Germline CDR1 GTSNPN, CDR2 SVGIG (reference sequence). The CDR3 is CAWSGTSQTQYF. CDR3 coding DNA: TGTGCCTGGAGTGGGACTAGCCAAACGCAGTATTTT.

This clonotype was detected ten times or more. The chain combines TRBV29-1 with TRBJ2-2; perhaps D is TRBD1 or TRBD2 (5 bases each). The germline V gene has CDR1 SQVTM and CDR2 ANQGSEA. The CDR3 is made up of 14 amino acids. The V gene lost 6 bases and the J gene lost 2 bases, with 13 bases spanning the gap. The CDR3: CSVVRDANTGELFF. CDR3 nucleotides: TGCAGCGTCGTCCGGGACGCCAACACCGGGGAGCTGTTTTTT.

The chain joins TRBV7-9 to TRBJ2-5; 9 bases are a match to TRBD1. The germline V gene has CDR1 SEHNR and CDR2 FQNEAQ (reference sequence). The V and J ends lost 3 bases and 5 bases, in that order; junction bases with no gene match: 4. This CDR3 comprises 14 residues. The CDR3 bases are TGTGCCAGCAGCTTCGGGACAGGGAGGGAGACCCAGTACTTC. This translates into CASSFGTGRETQYF.

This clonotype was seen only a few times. Here the CDR3 DNA reads TGTGCCACCCAACGGGCGGGAGAGGGGACAGATACGCAGTATTTT. Amino acid sequence: CATQRAGEGTDTQYF. The chain is built from TRBV12-3 or TRBV12-4 and TRBJ2-3; TRBD2 agrees at 7 bases. The CDR3 runs 15 residues. V dropped 10 bases and J dropped 3; count of bases not matched to a gene: 13.

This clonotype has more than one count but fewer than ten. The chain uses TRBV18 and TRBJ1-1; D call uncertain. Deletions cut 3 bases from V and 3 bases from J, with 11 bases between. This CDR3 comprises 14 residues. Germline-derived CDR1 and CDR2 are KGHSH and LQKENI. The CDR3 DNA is TGTGCCAGCTCACCTTGGGCAGTGGACACTGAAGCTTTCTTT. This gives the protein CASSPWAVDTEAFF.

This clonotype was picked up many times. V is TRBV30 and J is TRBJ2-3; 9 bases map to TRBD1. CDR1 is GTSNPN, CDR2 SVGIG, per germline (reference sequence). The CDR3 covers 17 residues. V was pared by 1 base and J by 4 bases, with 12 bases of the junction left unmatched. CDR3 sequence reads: CAWSATGTGFRADTQYF. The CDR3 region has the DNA TGTGCCTGGAGTGCGACCGGGACAGGGTTTCGGGCAGATACGCAGTATTTT.

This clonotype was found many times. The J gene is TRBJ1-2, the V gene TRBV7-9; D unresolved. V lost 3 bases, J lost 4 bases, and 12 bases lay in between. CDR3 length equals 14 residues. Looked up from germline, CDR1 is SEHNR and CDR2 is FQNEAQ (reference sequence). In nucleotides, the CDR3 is TGTGCCAGCAGCTTTCGTGAGCGGGGCTATGGCTACACCTTC. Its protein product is CASSFRERGYGYTF.

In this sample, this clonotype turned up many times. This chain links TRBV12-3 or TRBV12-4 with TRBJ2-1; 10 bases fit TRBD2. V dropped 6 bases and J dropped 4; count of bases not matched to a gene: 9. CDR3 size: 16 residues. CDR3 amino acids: CASRGRAGGSYNEQFF. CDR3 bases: TGTGCCAGCAGGGGAAGAGCGGGAGGGAGTTACAATGAGCAGTTCTTC.

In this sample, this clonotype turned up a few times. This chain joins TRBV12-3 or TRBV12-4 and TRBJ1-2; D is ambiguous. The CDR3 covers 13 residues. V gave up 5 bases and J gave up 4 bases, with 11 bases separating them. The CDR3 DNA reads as TGTGCCAGCAGTCACCGGCCATTCTATGGCTACACCTTC. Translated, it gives CASSHRPFYGYTF.

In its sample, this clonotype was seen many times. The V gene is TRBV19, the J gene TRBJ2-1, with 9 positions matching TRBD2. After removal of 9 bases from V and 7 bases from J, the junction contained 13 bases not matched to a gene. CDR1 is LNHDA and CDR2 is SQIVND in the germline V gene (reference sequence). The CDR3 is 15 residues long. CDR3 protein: CASLPLAGGWNEQFF. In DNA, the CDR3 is TGTGCCAGCCTACCATTGGCGGGGGGGTGGAATGAGCAGTTCTTC.

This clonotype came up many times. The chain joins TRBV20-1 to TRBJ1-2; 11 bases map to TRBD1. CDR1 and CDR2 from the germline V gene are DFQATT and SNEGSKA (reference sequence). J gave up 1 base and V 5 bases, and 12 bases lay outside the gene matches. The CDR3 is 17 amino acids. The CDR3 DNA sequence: TGCAGTGCTGCGATAGGACAGGGGGCGGTGAATAACTATGGCTACACCTTC. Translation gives CSAAIGQGAVNNYGYTF.

CDR3 loop: CASSPRHTYNSPLHF. Written as DNA, the CDR3 is TGTGCCAGCAGCCCTAGACACACCTATAATTCACCCCTCCACTTT. The gene calls are TRBV11-2 and TRBJ1-6; no firm D call. Trimming left V 5 bases short and J 2 bases short, with 10 bases between. The length of the CDR3 is 15 residues. Germline V gene data show CDR1 as SGHAT and CDR2 as FQNNGV.

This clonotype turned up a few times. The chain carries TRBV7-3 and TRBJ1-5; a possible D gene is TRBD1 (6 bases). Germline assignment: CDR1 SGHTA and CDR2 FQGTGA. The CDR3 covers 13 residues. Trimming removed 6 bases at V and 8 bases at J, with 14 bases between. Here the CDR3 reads CASSRRRGEPQHF. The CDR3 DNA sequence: TGTGCCAGCAGTCGAAGGAGGGGGGAGCCCCAGCATTTT.

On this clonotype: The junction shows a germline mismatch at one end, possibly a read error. The CDR3 region is CASSWDLEFYERYF. The CDR3 DNA reads as TGCGCCAGCAGTTGGGACTTAGAGTTCTACGAGCGGTACTTC. The chain carries TRBV10-2 and TRBJ2-7, with a possible D match to TRBD2 (6 bases). Per germline, CDR1 WSHSY and CDR2 SAAADI. This CDR3 has 14 amino acids.